The 30 T cell receptor beta chains below all came from one sample that was sequenced in a study of blood T cell repertoires in COVID-19. The method was immunoSEQ multiplex PCR; TCRdb's version includes in-frame clones alone and lacks a portion of them. Seen here are hundreds of thousands of clones, 87% observed once, and the top ten hold 10% to 15%. Source material: peripheral blood. The receptors were sampled from a woman aged 18-29 years who had recovered from COVID-19.

Remarks on this clone: This CDR3 is also generated by other DNA sequences in the sample. This chain links TRBV27 with TRBJ1-1; D call uncertain. Per germline, CDR1 MNHEY and CDR2 SMNVEV (reference sequence). The CDR3 has 13 amino acids. V dropped 0 bases and J dropped 1 base, with 3 bases sitting between them. CDR3 amino acids: CASSLSRNTEAFF. CDR3 DNA: TGTGCCAGCAGTTTATCGAGGAACACTGAAGCTTTCTTT.

This clone was recorded only once. V is TRBV25-1 and J is TRBJ2-7, with TRBD1 identical over 10 bases. Germline V gene lookup returns CDR1 MGHDK and CDR2 SYGVNS. The CDR3 extends over 14 amino acids. V dropped 5 bases and J dropped 3; count of bases not matched to a gene: 4. CDR3 sequence: CASSLGQGVYEQYF. As DNA, the CDR3 is TGTGCCAGCAGTCTAGGACAGGGGGTCTACGAGCAGTACTTC.

The chain is built from TRBV5-8 and TRBJ1-1; D is ambiguous. The germline CDR1 and CDR2 sequences are SGHTS and YDEGEE. V lost 0 bases and J lost 7, with 13 bases in between. The length of the CDR3 is 14 residues. Here the CDR3 reads CASSLDFWAIEAFF. As DNA, the CDR3 is TGTGCCAGCAGCTTGGACTTCTGGGCAATTGAAGCTTTCTTT.

The chain carries TRBV27 and TRBJ1-3, with D possibly being TRBD1 (5 bases). This CDR3 contains 14 residues. Trimming removed 6 bases from V and 0 bases from J, with 9 bases in between. Germline CDR1 and CDR2: MNHEY and SMNVEV (reference sequence). The CDR3 DNA sequence: TGTGCCAGCAGACCGGGGGGCTCTGGAAACACCATATATTTT. This sequence encodes CASRPGGSGNTIYF.

J is TRBJ2-7 and V is TRBV3-1 (or the pseudogene TRBV3-2); 7 bases align to TRBD1. Germline trimming cut 6 bases from V and 5 bases from J; bases unmatched to any gene: 10. Germline CDR1 reads LGHDT; CDR2 reads YNNKEL (reference sequence). This CDR3 is 14 amino acids long. CDR3 residues: CASSGKGGRDEQYF. In nucleotides, the CDR3 is TGTGCCAGCAGTGGAAAAGGGGGCAGGGACGAGCAGTACTTC.

V gene TRBV7-8 combines with J gene TRBJ2-1; D unclear. In germline, CDR1 is SGHVS, CDR2 FQNEAQ. The CDR3 spans 12 residues. With 8 bases removed from V and 4 bases from J, the gap between germline ends came to 9 bases. Here the CDR3 DNA reads TGTGCCAGCGCGGCGACTTACAATGAGCAGTTCTTC. This sequence encodes CASAATYNEQFF.

The gene calls are TRBV11-2 and TRBJ1-2; D may be TRBD1 (6 bases). V lost 2 bases and J 4 bases, leaving 20 bases between the germline ends. The CDR3 extends over 17 amino acids. The germline CDR1 and CDR2 sequences are SGHAT and FQNNGV. The CDR3 here is CASSLPRRTERGYGYTF. The CDR3 nucleotides read TGTGCCAGCAGCTTACCCCGTAGGACAGAAAGGGGCTATGGCTACACCTTC.

DNA of the CDR3: TGTGCCAGCAGCCCCCTTCGGGAACGCTACGAGCAGTACTTC. Its protein product is CASSPLRERYEQYF. J is TRBJ2-7 and V is TRBV9, with D maybe TRBD2 (5 bases). V was shortened by 4 bases and J by 3 bases, with 14 bases between the two germline ends. The CDR3 is 14 residues long. CDR1 and CDR2 from the germline V gene are SGDLS and YYNGEE.

The chain has TRBV5-4 and TRBJ1-2; 7 nucleotides align to TRBD1. With V trimmed by 5 bases and J by 5 bases, 9 bases remained unmatched. Germline loops: CDR1 SGHNT, CDR2 YYREEE (reference sequence). This CDR3 is built from 14 residues. This CDR3 reads CASSYTGAGYGYTF. CDR3 nucleotides: TGTGCCAGCAGTTATACAGGGGCCGGATATGGCTACACCTTC.

V gene TRBV7-2 combines with J gene TRBJ1-6, with D hard to call. There are 12 residues in the CDR3. V gave up 2 bases and J gave up 7 bases, with 3 bases separating them. Germline V gene lookup returns CDR1 SGHTA and CDR2 FQGNSA. The CDR3 sequence is CASSLRNSPLHF. The CDR3 nucleotides are TGTGCCAGCAGCTTACGGAATTCACCCCTCCACTTT.

This chain uses TRBV6-5 with TRBJ2-7; TRBD2 matches at 7 bases. V shed 2 bases and J 4 bases; nucleotides not matched to a gene: 8. Germline lookup yields CDR1 MNHEY and CDR2 SVGAGI. CDR3 length: 15 amino acids. CDR3 in DNA: TGTGCCAGCAGTTACCGTCGTTGGGGGGGATACGAGCAGTACTTC. As protein: CASSYRRWGGYEQYF.

The chain combines TRBV4-3 with TRBJ2-1, with D possibly TRBD2 on 5 matching bases. CDR1 LGHNA and CDR2 YSLEER come from the germline V gene. The CDR3 length is 14 residues. V was shortened by 1 base and J by 8 bases, with 12 bases between the two germline ends. CDR3 amino acids: CASSQGPMGDEQFF. The CDR3, as DNA: TGCGCCAGCAGCCAAGGACCCATGGGAGATGAGCAGTTCTTC.

This clone is a singleton in its sample. The gene calls are TRBV11-3 and TRBJ2-2; D remains ambiguous. The V end lost 3 bases, the J end lost 5 bases, and 7 bases lay between the germline ends. From germline, CDR1 is SGHNT and CDR2 YENEEA. This CDR3 has 13 residues. This CDR3 is CASSFMETGELFF. CDR3 DNA: TGTGCCAGCAGCTTTATGGAGACCGGGGAGCTGTTTTTT. The full variable domain, completed using reference TRBV11-3 and TRBJ2-2, is EAGVVQSPRYKIIEKKQPVAFWCNPISGHNTLYWYLQNLGQGPELLIRYENEEAVDDSQLPKDRFSAERLKGVDSTLKIQPAELGDSAVYLCASSFMETGELFFGEGSRLTVL.

This chain joins TRBV10-3 and TRBJ2-7, with TRBD2 matching over 11 bases. The CDR3 runs to 14 residues. CDR1 and CDR2 from the germline V gene are ENHRY and SYGVKD. V gave up 4 bases and J gave up 2 bases; unmatched junction bases: 1. CDR3 DNA sequence: TGTGCCATCAGTGTTAGCGGGAGGGCCTACGAGCAGTACTTC. Amino acids: CAISVSGRAYEQYF.

This chain's CDR3 is CASSLETSVTMKDEQFF. The DNA for the CDR3 is TGTGCCAGCAGTCTCGAGACTAGCGTCACAATGAAGGATGAGCAGTTCTTC. The genes are TRBV28 and TRBJ2-1; 8 bases align to TRBD2. Germline CDR1 reads MDHEN; CDR2 reads SYDVKM. J was trimmed by 8 bases and V by 5 bases; bases with no gene match: 17. This CDR3 has 17 residues. The complete variable domain, with remaining parts taken from reference TRBV28 and TRBJ2-1, reads DVKVTQSSRYLVKRTGEKVFLECVQDMDHENMFWYRQDPGLGLRLIYFSYDVKMKEKGDIPEGYSVSREKKERFSLILESASTNQTSMYLCASSLETSVTMKDEQFFGPGTRLTVL.

J is TRBJ2-5 and V is TRBV5-4, with 14 bases aligning to TRBD2. This CDR3 is 17 amino acids long. Germline values: CDR1 SGHNT, CDR2 YYREEE (reference sequence). V gave up 4 bases and J gave up 4 bases; unmatched junction bases: 9. The CDR3 coding sequence is TGTGCCAGCAGCCGTCCGGGACTAGCGGGAGTAGGAGAGACCCAGTACTTC. This sequence encodes CASSRPGLAGVGETQYF.

The chain employs TRBV3-1 (or the pseudogene TRBV3-2) and TRBJ1-2; no firm D call. The CDR3 has 16 residues. From germline, CDR1 is LGHDT and CDR2 YNNKEL (reference sequence). Trimming took off 0 bases at V and 2 bases at J, with 13 bases between the two ends. In DNA form, the CDR3 reads TGTGCCAGCAGCCAAGAGGTCACGAGACACAACTATGGCTACACCTTC. Its protein product is CASSQEVTRHNYGYTF.

This clone was seen once. This chain uses TRBV11-2 with TRBJ1-1; D call uncertain. The CDR3 contains 12 residues. Germline CDR1 is SGHAT and CDR2 is FQNNGV. V lost 3 bases and J lost 3, with 5 bases in between. Here the CDR3 reads CASSFVDTEAFF. The CDR3 coding sequence is TGTGCCAGCAGCTTTGTCGACACTGAAGCTTTCTTT.

The V gene is TRBV2, the J gene TRBJ1-3; D gene unclear. V was trimmed by 6 bases and J by 0 bases, leaving 9 bases between them. CDR1 is SNHLY, CDR2 FYNNEI, per germline. This CDR3 is built from 14 residues. The CDR3 here is CASSGLISGNTIYF. Here the CDR3 DNA reads TGTGCCAGCAGCGGTCTCATCTCTGGAAACACCATATATTTT.

This chain uses TRBV30 with TRBJ1-1; D ambiguous. The V and J ends lost 0 bases and 4 bases respectively, with 12 bases between them. CDR3 length: 14 amino acids. Germline CDR1 reads GTSNPN; CDR2 reads SVGIG (reference sequence). The CDR3 is CAWSVVRLGTEAFF. Here the CDR3 DNA reads TGTGCCTGGAGTGTGGTCAGACTCGGCACTGAAGCTTTCTTT.

The V and J genes are TRBV9 and TRBJ2-1, with D unclear. Germline V CDR1 and CDR2: SGDLS, YYNGEE. V dropped 2 bases and J dropped 7 bases, with 16 bases sitting between them. The CDR3 is made up of 15 amino acids. The CDR3 region is CASSVDDGSTNEQFF. The CDR3 bases are TGTGCCAGCAGCGTTGATGATGGATCGACAAATGAGCAGTTCTTC.

The chain links TRBV6-4 to TRBJ1-5, with 8 bases aligning to TRBD1. Per germline, CDR1 MRHNA and CDR2 SNTAGT. The CDR3 consists of 11 residues. Trimming cost V 7 bases and J 15 bases; bases outside gene matches: 8. The CDR3 region is CASIRGPRGHF. The DNA for the CDR3 is TGTGCCAGCATCAGGGGGCCGCGCGGGCATTTT.

This clone was picked up one time. V usage is TRBV4-2 and J usage is TRBJ2-1; the D is unclear. This CDR3 comprises 12 residues. Germline loops: CDR1 LGHNA, CDR2 YNFKEQ. The ends were cut back, 3 bases at V and 10 bases at J, with 10 bases in the middle. Here the CDR3 DNA reads TGTGCCAGCAGCCATGAGGATGGCGAGCAGTTCTTC. This encodes CASSHEDGEQFF.

The genes are TRBV6-2 or TRBV6-3 and TRBJ2-5; 12 bases are shared with TRBD2. V lost 3 bases and J lost 5; bases outside the gene matches: 13. Germline V CDR1 and CDR2: MNHEY, SVGEGT. The CDR3 is 18 amino acids. CDR3 region: CASSYGATSGRMSETQYF. The CDR3 nucleotides are TGTGCCAGCAGTTATGGTGCGACTAGCGGGAGAATGTCGGAGACCCAGTACTTC.

This sequence joins TRBV19 and TRBJ1-1; TRBD1 might be the D (5 bases). Looked up from germline, CDR1 is LNHDA and CDR2 is SQIVND (reference sequence). The CDR3 sequence is 14 residues long. Trimming took off 3 bases at V and 5 bases at J, with 13 bases between the two ends. CDR3 nucleotides: TGTGCCAGTAGTATTCAAGGGGCGAGGACTGAAGCTTTCTTT. Protein: CASSIQGARTEAFF.

CDR3 in amino acids: CASSEGQSSYNEQFF. In nucleotides, the CDR3 is TGTGCCAGCAGCGAGGGACAGAGCTCCTACAATGAGCAGTTCTTC. The rearrangement uses TRBV13 and TRBJ2-1; 7 nucleotides align to TRBD1. CDR1 PRHDT and CDR2 FYEKMQ come from the germline V gene (reference sequence). With V trimmed by 5 bases and J by 0 bases, 4 bases remained unmatched. The CDR3 is made up of 15 amino acids.

This clone was detected a few times. The genes are TRBV28 and TRBJ2-3, with 12 bases fitting TRBD2. Unmatched junction bases numbered 1, after V lost 2 bases and J lost 1 base. The length of the CDR3 is 16 residues. CDR1 and CDR2 (germline): MDHEN, SYDVKM. The CDR3 region is CASSLLAGGGTDTQYF. DNA for the CDR3: TGTGCCAGCAGTTTACTAGCGGGAGGGGGCACAGATACGCAGTATTTT.

The chain recombines TRBV19 with TRBJ1-1; perhaps TRBD1 as D (5 bases). Trimming cost V 5 bases and J 2 bases, with 12 bases left between them. CDR1 is LNHDA, CDR2 SQIVND, per germline (reference sequence). The CDR3 runs to 14 residues. The CDR3 loop reads CASSSTEDNTEAFF. In DNA form, the CDR3 reads TGTGCCAGTAGTTCGACAGAAGATAACACTGAAGCTTTCTTT.

The chain is built from TRBV15 and TRBJ1-4, with 8 bases fitting TRBD1. Germline V CDR1 and CDR2: LNHNV, YYDKDF (reference sequence). Germline trimming cut 8 bases from V and 8 bases from J; bases unmatched to any gene: 7. The CDR3 sequence is 13 residues long. The CDR3 sequence: CATAQGAREKLFF. The CDR3 region has the DNA TGTGCCACCGCCCAGGGGGCGCGGGAAAAACTGTTTTTT.

The chain uses TRBV4-3 and TRBJ2-5, with TRBD2 matching over 9 bases. After removal of 2 bases from V and 4 bases from J, the junction contained 2 bases not matched to a gene. Germline CDR1 LGHNA, CDR2 YSLEER. The CDR3 is 14 residues long. The CDR3, as DNA: TGCGCCAGCAGCCAACTAGCGGGGCCAGAGACCCAGTACTTC. Residues: CASSQLAGPETQYF.